Described below is a single T cell receptor (beta chain) sequence and its context. Its antigen is still unknown. The sample belongs to a study of T cells in Graves' hyperthyroidism and ophthalmopathy. The CDR3 contains 14 residues. From germline, CDR1 is SNHLY and CDR2 FYNNEI. V trimming: 8 bases; J trimming: 3 bases; junction bases outside the gene matches: 8. Approximately 9.3 ml of fresh peripheral blood supplied the PBMCs. Study-wide points: Ophthalmopathy was model-predicted a median around 6.1 months pre-onset. In the analysis, a 13 V-J model separated ophthalmopathy from stable hyperthyroidism.

Amplification yielded TCR beta CDR3 regions, with RNA transcripts as the source. Primed by the HTBI set, a first-round RT-PCR was run on the TCR CDR3. MiXCR was run by TCRdb on the multiplex PCR reads, yielding one entry per CDR3 protein. This repertoire shows 95,000 to 100,000 distinct CDR3 sequences, about half found once; its top ten account for around 30%. Sample: blood. This chain uses TRBV2 with TRBJ2-3, with 7 bases matching TRBD2. The TCR originated in a woman aged 40 to 50 with Graves' hyperthyroidism. DNA of the CDR3: TGTGCCAGCCGACTAGCTGGTAAGACAGATACGCAGTATTTT. This gives the protein CASRLAGKTDTQYF.